The 21 T cell receptor beta chains given below trace back to one sample, sequenced in a study of T cells in Graves' hyperthyroidism and ophthalmopathy. Amplified TCR beta CDR3 regions derived from RNA transcripts. Researchers ran a first-round RT-PCR on the TCR CDR3 using the HTBI primer set. TCRdb processed the multiplex PCR reads anew with MiXCR; each CDR3 protein has one entry. The data hold about 690,000 distinct CDR3 sequences, with roughly 17% observed a single time. The sample comprised blood. These receptors were obtained from a man aged 50 or older with Graves' hyperthyroidism.

V is TRBV7-9 and J is TRBJ1-1, with D tentatively TRBD1 (5 bases). The CDR3 spans 14 residues. Trimming left V 5 bases short and J 2 bases short, with 12 bases between. Per germline, CDR1 SEHNR and CDR2 FQNEAQ (reference sequence). As DNA, the CDR3 is TGTGCCAGCAGCGTGGGACGGCTCAACACTGAAGCTTTCTTT. This encodes CASSVGRLNTEAFF.

Ten or more counts support this clonotype. DNA for the CDR3: TGTGCCAGCAGCTTGGGGACAGGGACTGAAGCTTTCTTT. Protein: CASSLGTGTEAFF. The V gene is TRBV11-2, the J gene TRBJ1-1; 9 nucleotides align to TRBD1. J lost 5 bases, V lost 3 bases, and 1 base had no gene match. The CDR3 loop spans 13 amino acids. Germline V gives CDR1 SGHAT, CDR2 FQNNGV.

This clonotype occurred many times. The chain recombines TRBV10-3 with TRBJ2-1, with TRBD1 matching 7 bases. This CDR3 comprises 15 residues. V was pared by 10 bases and J by 4 bases, with 13 bases of the junction left unmatched. Per the germline V gene, CDR1 is ENHRY and CDR2 is SYGVKD. The DNA of the CDR3 is TGTGCCACCATAAGGTTCGCAGGGGGATACAATGAGCAGTTCTTC. The encoded protein is CATIRFAGGYNEQFF.

This clonotype was seen repeatedly, ten times or more. The gene calls are TRBV9 and TRBJ2-7; D is unclear. Trimming took 4 bases from V and 0 from J, leaving 8 bases between them. The CDR3 is 13 amino acids. Germline V gene lookup returns CDR1 SGDLS and CDR2 YYNGEE. This chain's CDR3 is CASSFGLSYEQYF. CDR3 sequence (DNA): TGTGCCAGCAGCTTTGGCCTCTCCTACGAGCAGTACTTC.

The J gene is TRBJ1-2, the V gene TRBV6-1; TRBD1 agrees at 7 bases. CDR3 length: 16 amino acids. Germline V gene lookup returns CDR1 MNHNS and CDR2 SASEGT. After removal of 6 bases from V and 0 bases from J, the junction contained 10 bases not matched to a gene. The CDR3 reads CASREGAGFPNYGYTF. In DNA, the CDR3 is TGTGCCAGCAGGGAGGGGGCAGGGTTTCCTAACTATGGCTACACCTTC.

The chain combines TRBV20-1 with TRBJ1-6, with 7 bases lining up with TRBD1. V was pared by 2 bases and J by 4 bases, with 2 bases of the junction left unmatched. Germline V lookup: CDR1 DFQATT, CDR2 SNEGSKA (reference sequence). This CDR3 has 14 amino acids. The CDR3 loop reads CSARQGGYNSPLHF. As DNA, the CDR3 is TGCAGTGCTAGACAGGGGGGGTATAATTCACCCCTCCACTTT.

A few counts support this clonotype. The chain couples TRBV10-3 to TRBJ1-2; maybe TRBD1 (6 bases). V shed 5 bases and J shed 7 bases, with 26 bases lying between them. Germline V CDR1 and CDR2: ENHRY, SYGVKD. The CDR3 runs 17 residues. CDR3: CAISPKEDSLTRGGYTF. The CDR3, as DNA: TGTGCCATCAGTCCCAAGGAGGACAGCCTAACTCGTGGTGGCTACACCTTC.

The table lists this clonotype with many counts. This chain links TRBV12-3 or TRBV12-4 with TRBJ1-1; D gene ambiguous. The CDR3 length is 14 residues. Trimming left V 7 bases short and J 4 bases short, with 16 bases between. The CDR3 DNA sequence: TGTGCCAGCATCCCTCCGCCCCCTCTCACTGAAGCTTTCTTT. Translating it yields CASIPPPPLTEAFF.

The V and J genes are TRBV18 and TRBJ1-2; D may be TRBD1 (6 bases). V was cut by 6 bases and J by 3 bases, with 11 bases left in between. The germline gives CDR1 KGHSH, CDR2 LQKENI. The CDR3 has 13 residues. The CDR3 DNA reads as TGTGCCAGCTCGGGGGGCGCGGACTATGGCTACACCTTC. It specifies CASSGGADYGYTF.

Turning to this clonotype: A much larger clone lies one base from this, so it may be a read error. The chain links TRBV28 to TRBJ2-1, with TRBD2 matching over 10 bases. From germline, CDR1 is MDHEN and CDR2 SYDVKM. With 6 bases clipped from V and 3 bases from J, the junction kept 5 bases outside the gene matches. CDR3 size: 15 residues. The CDR3 spells CASRSSGSFYNEQFF. The DNA for the CDR3 is TGTGCCAGCAGATCTAGCGGGAGCTTCTACAATGAGCAGTTCTTC.

This clonotype has only a few counts. The junction does not match germline at one end; this may be a read error. The rearrangement uses TRBV19 and TRBJ1-2; no clear D. The CDR3 extends over 16 amino acids. Germline loops: CDR1 LNHDA, CDR2 SQIVND (reference sequence). CDR3 in amino acids: CTSSPDTPGGNYGYTF. CDR3 nucleotide sequence: TGTACCAGTAGCCCTGACACCCCCGGCGGGAACTATGGCTACACCTTC. The full variable domain, with the rest looked up from reference TRBV19 and TRBJ1-2, is DGGITQSPKYLFRKEGQNVTLSCEQNLNHDAMYWYRQDPGQGLRLIYYSQIVNDFQKGDIAEGYSVSREKKESFPLTVTSAQKNPTAFYLCTSSPDTPGGNYGYTFGSGTRLTVV.

V and J are TRBV3-1 and TRBJ2-6; TRBD2 agrees at 8 bases. Germline V gene lookup returns CDR1 LGHDT and CDR2 YNNKEL (reference sequence). V was pared by 0 bases and J by 4 bases, with 8 bases of the junction left unmatched. This CDR3 is 18 amino acids long. CDR3 protein: CASSQEERGYSGANVLTF. CDR3 bases: TGTGCCAGCAGCCAAGAGGAGCGGGGGTACTCCGGGGCCAACGTCCTGACTTTC.

This clonotype was seen ten or more times. This chain connects TRBV28 to TRBJ2-1; tentatively, D is TRBD1 (5 bases). Germline assignment: CDR1 MDHEN and CDR2 SYDVKM. V shed 6 bases and J shed 0 bases, with 18 bases lying between them. The CDR3 has 17 residues. The CDR3 region is CASRVGAVPTSYNEQFF. Here the CDR3 DNA reads TGTGCCAGCAGGGTAGGGGCCGTTCCTACCTCCTACAATGAGCAGTTCTTC.

V and J are TRBV13 and TRBJ2-7; 10 bases line up with TRBD1. CDR3 length: 16 residues. V lost 3 bases and J lost 10; bases outside the gene matches: 15. CDR1 is PRHDT, CDR2 FYEKMQ, per germline (reference sequence). The CDR3 is CASSFSHRTGGTSQYF. The DNA of the CDR3 is TGTGCCAGCAGCTTTAGCCATCGGACAGGGGGGACGAGTCAGTACTTC.

There are many counts of this clonotype. The V gene is TRBV28, the J gene TRBJ1-5; weak D call: TRBD1 (6 bases). With 6 bases removed from V and 3 bases from J, the gap between germline ends came to 15 bases. Germline V gene lookup returns CDR1 MDHEN and CDR2 SYDVKM. This CDR3 comprises 15 residues. CDR3 protein: CASRTWGRNNQPQHF. The CDR3 nucleotides read TGTGCCAGCAGGACCTGGGGGCGAAACAATCAGCCCCAGCATTTT.

This clonotype was observed a few times. The chain has TRBV5-6 and TRBJ1-1; D perhaps matches TRBD1 (5 bases). In germline, CDR1 is SGHDT, CDR2 YYEEEE. This CDR3 is 13 amino acids long. V lost 4 bases, J lost 11 bases, and 18 bases lay in between. The CDR3 sequence: CASSGGGRIKAFF. CDR3 in DNA: TGTGCCAGCAGCGGGGGGGGGAGGATTAAGGCTTTCTTT. Together with reference TRBV5-6 and TRBJ1-1, the CDR3 gives the full variable domain: DAGVTQSPTHLIKTRGQQVTLRCSPKSGHDTVSWYQQALGQGPQFIFQYYEEEERQRGNFPDRFSGHQFPNYSSELNVNALLLGDSALYLCASSGGGRIKAFFGQGTRLTVV.

This clonotype was detected many times. The rearrangement links TRBV18 to TRBJ2-3; TRBD1 agrees at 8 bases. CDR1 and CDR2 from the germline V gene are KGHSH and LQKENI. CDR3 length equals 14 residues. V was clipped by 4 bases and J by 6 bases; unmatched bases: 6. CDR3 nucleotides: TGTGCCAGCTCACTGGGGACAGGAAAGGATACGCAGTATTTT. Residues: CASSLGTGKDTQYF.

Points on this clonotype: Mismatch with germline at one junction end may stem from a read error. The chain links TRBV28 to TRBJ2-5; D uncertain. Germline CDR1 is MDHEN and CDR2 is SYDVKM. CDR3 length: 11 amino acids. The chain's CDR3 is CASSLKEAQYF. The CDR3 nucleotides are TGTGCCAGCAGTCTCAAAGAGGCCCAGTACTTC.

This clonotype has at least ten counts. The chain has TRBV24-1 and TRBJ1-1, with a tentative D call TRBD1 (5 bases). CDR1 KGHDR and CDR2 SFDVKD come from the germline V gene. V was clipped by 3 bases and J by 9 bases, with 16 bases between them. The CDR3 runs to 14 residues. CDR3 protein: CATSDGGGVQKAFF. Written as DNA, the CDR3 is TGTGCCACCAGTGATGGGGGGGGTGTTCAGAAAGCTTTCTTT.

Many counts were recorded for this clonotype. V is TRBV5-1 and J is TRBJ1-2, with a tentative D call TRBD1 (6 bases). This CDR3 comprises 15 residues. Germline V gives CDR1 SGHRS, CDR2 YFSETQ. V lost 4 bases and J 0 bases, leaving 13 bases between the germline ends. Written as DNA, the CDR3 is TGCGCCAGCAGCCCCCGGGACACAACTAACTATGGCTACACCTTC. This gives the protein CASSPRDTTNYGYTF.

The genes are TRBV11-1 and TRBJ2-1; D is undetermined. CDR3 length equals 13 residues. V was cut by 1 base and J by 14 bases, with 15 bases left in between. The germline gives CDR1 SGHAT, CDR2 FQDESV (reference sequence). The CDR3 nucleotides are TGTGCCAGCAGCTTAGTATCGCAACTACCAAAGTTCTTC. It encodes CASSLVSQLPKFF.